This T cell receptor (beta chain) is from a study of monozygotic twins with cystic fibrosis. Broader study findings: The repertoire was suggested to be naive-dominated, clonality median about 0.0094.

Germline values: CDR1 MDHEN, CDR2 SYDVKM. Between the trimmed V and J ends, which lost 8 bases and 5 bases, there was a span of 12 bases. CDR3 length: 13 residues. Method: immunoSEQ multiplex PCR; TCRdb's copy keeps in-frame clones and lacks some. The table records 30,000 to 35,000 clones, approximately 72% of them present only once. Concerning this clone: Its antigen is unidentified.

This clonotype was obtained from a girl between 10 and 17 years old with cystic fibrosis. Sequenced: blood. This chain connects TRBV28 to TRBJ2-2, with D perhaps assigned TRBD1 or TRBD2 (5 bases each). The CDR3 DNA reads TGTGCCAGCGGACTTCAGGGAACCGGGGAGCTGTTTTTT. This sequence encodes CASGLQGTGELFF.